The rows below give T cell receptor beta chains drawn from one sample of a study of Ad26.COV2.S vaccination and SARS-CoV-2 variants. Repertoires were generated with immunoSEQ multiplex PCR, while TCRdb's copy carries only in-frame clones and drops some. The sample gives around 450,000 clones, 89% of which show up once; about 2.7% is in the top ten. Source: peripheral blood, taken in a trial of Ad26.COV2.S vaccine versus placebo. These receptors all come from a person aged 18-65 years who received the Ad26.COV2.S COVID-19 vaccine or a placebo. The CDR3 runs from the conserved cysteine through the conserved F or W. Fields, in order: J gene, V gene, D gene, clone size, CDR3 DNA, CDR3 protein. D genes are given only for firm matches. Where a row states a size, it is once, few, many or the class of an expanded clone; other rows omit it.

TRBJ1-3 | TRBV18 | TRBD1 | NA | TGTGCCAGCTCCCCCGACAGGGGCGTTCACACCATATATTTT | CASSPDRGVHTIYF
TRBJ2-2 | TRBV4-1 | NA | once | TGCGCCAGCAGCCAACCGGGACACGGGACCGGGGAGCTGTTTTTT | CASSQPGHGTGELFF
TRBJ2-7 | TRBV6-5 | NA | NA | TGTGCCAGCGGGTATGATCGGGCTTCCTACGAGCAGTACTTC | CASGYDRASYEQYF
TRBJ2-3 | TRBV29-1 | TRBD1 | NA | TGCAGCGTTGGGGGACAGGGCTCCACAGATACGCAGTATTTT | CSVGGQGSTDTQYF
TRBJ2-2 | TRBV7-2 | NA | NA | TGTGCCAGCAGGCCCCGAGGACAGCAGACCGGGGAGCTGTTTTTT | CASRPRGQQTGELFF
TRBJ1-3 | TRBV9 | NA | NA | TGTGCCAGCAGCGTTGGGCCAGGGGCTGGAAACACCATATATTTT | CASSVGPGAGNTIYF
TRBJ2-3 | TRBV13 | NA | NA | TGTGCCAGCAGCTCGAACCCCTTGACCACAGATACGCAGTATTTT | CASSSNPLTTDTQYF
TRBJ2-2 | TRBV28 | NA | NA | TGTGCCAGCAGTTTAAGCCGGTGGGGGCAGCGGAACACCGGGGAGCTGTTTTTT | CASSLSRWGQRNTGELFF
TRBJ1-2 | TRBV28 | NA | NA | TGTGCCAGCAGTTTAGGAGGGGTCAATGGCTACACCTTC | CASSLGGVNGYTF
TRBJ2-3 | TRBV30 | NA | NA | TGTGCCTGGAGTTGGGATACAGATACGCAGTATTTT | CAWSWDTDTQYF
TRBJ2-7 | TRBV5-8 | TRBD1 | NA | TGTGCCAGCAGCTTAGGACAGGGGGATTCGCAGTACTTC | CASSLGQGDSQYF
TRBJ1-5 | TRBV5-1 | TRBD1 | NA | TGCGCCAGCAGCGCGACAGGGGGCGAGGATCAGCCCCAGCATTTT | CASSATGGEDQPQHF
TRBJ1-5 | TRBV5-4 | NA | NA | TGTGCCAGCAGCTTGGGTGGGACCACTAATCAGCCCCAGCATTTT | CASSLGGTTNQPQHF
TRBJ2-7 | TRBV27 | NA | NA | TGTGCCAGCAGGCGGGGACCGGGACCGCTCTCCTACGAGCAGTACTTC | CASRRGPGPLSYEQYF
TRBJ1-5 | TRBV27 | TRBD1 | NA | TGTGCCAGCAGTCCGGGACAGCTAGATAGCAATCAGCCCCAGCATTTT | CASSPGQLDSNQPQHF
TRBJ2-1 | TRBV27 | TRBD2 | NA | TGTGCCAGCAGTTTCGGGCGGGGGGTACCCTACAATGAGCAGTTCTTC | CASSFGRGVPYNEQFF
TRBJ1-2 | TRBV19 | NA | NA | TGTGCCAGTAGTAGAACAGGGCAGGCTAACTATGGCTACACCTTC | CASSRTGQANYGYTF
TRBJ1-5 | TRBV4-2 | NA | NA | TGTGCCAGCAGCCAAGATCACGGGGCGGATCAGCCCCAGCATTTT | CASSQDHGADQPQHF
TRBJ1-2 | TRBV18 | TRBD1 | NA | TGTGCCAGCTCCCCAGGGACAGGACGTAACTATGGCTACACCTTC | CASSPGTGRNYGYTF
TRBJ2-7 | TRBV5-4 | NA | NA | TGTGCCAGCAGCTTGGGGACGGGGGTCTCCTACGAGCAGTACTTC | CASSLGTGVSYEQYF
TRBJ1-1 | TRBV13 | NA | NA | TGTGCCAGCAGCTTTTTATACCAAAACACTGAAGCTTTCTTT | CASSFLYQNTEAFF
TRBJ1-2 | TRBV2 | NA | NA | TGTGCCAGCCAACGCATTAGGACAGCGGACTATGGCTACACCTTC | CASQRIRTADYGYTF
TRBJ2-7 | TRBV6-6 | NA | NA | TGTGCCAGCAGTTCCCCGGCCTACGAGCAGTACTTC | CASSSPAYEQYF
TRBJ1-2 | TRBV29-1 | TRBD1 | NA | TGCAGCGGGTCGGACAGGCCTAGCTACACCTTC | CSGSDRPSYTF
TRBJ2-3 | TRBV7-3 | TRBD2 | NA | TGTGCCAGCAGCCCCGGACTAGGGGAAAAGCAGTATTTT | CASSPGLGEKQYF
TRBJ1-5 | TRBV2 | NA | NA | TGTGCCAGCAGCCTTTATGTTAATCAGCCCCAGCATTTT | CASSLYVNQPQHF
TRBJ1-2 | TRBV12-3/TRBV12-4 | NA | NA | TGTGCCAGCAGTTTAGGGGCTGGCTACACCTTC | CASSLGAGYTF
TRBJ2-3 | TRBV5-4 | NA | NA | TGTGCCAGCAGCTTGGACCGGGGGGCCGCAGATACGCAGTATTTT | CASSLDRGAADTQYF
TRBJ2-1 | TRBV19 | NA | NA | TGTGCCAGTAGTATAGTAAACGGGGGCAATGAGCAGTTCTTC | CASSIVNGGNEQFF
TRBJ2-1 | TRBV5-6 | NA | NA | TGTGCCAGCAGCTTGGTAGGACCAGGATACAATGAGCAGTTCTTC | CASSLVGPGYNEQFF
TRBJ2-3 | TRBV19 | TRBD1 | NA | TGTGCCAGTAGTTTAACAGGGGGCGATACGCAGTATTTT | CASSLTGGDTQYF
TRBJ1-2 | TRBV30 | TRBD1 | NA | TGTGCCTGGAGTGTACAATCAGGGGGAGTCTACACCTTC | CAWSVQSGGVYTF
TRBJ2-7 | TRBV5-6 | NA | few | TGTGCCAGCAGCTTCGGCAGCACCTACGAGCAGTACTTC | CASSFGSTYEQYF
TRBJ2-5 | TRBV7-8 | TRBD2 | NA | TGTGCCAGCAGCCGAGCGGGGCCCCAAGAGACCCAGTACTTC | CASSRAGPQETQYF
TRBJ2-7 | TRBV19 | TRBD1 | many | TGTGCCAGTAGTTCCCGGGACAGGGGTTACGAGCAGTACTTC | CASSSRDRGYEQYF
TRBJ2-3 | TRBV19 | TRBD2 | NA | TGTGCCAGTAGATGGCGGGGGGGACACACAGATACGCAGTATTTT | CASRWRGGHTDTQYF
TRBJ2-3 | TRBV5-1 | NA | once | TGCGCCAGCAGCTTGGCCCTAGGCACAGATACGCAGTATTTT | CASSLALGTDTQYF
TRBJ2-3 | TRBV9 | TRBD2 | NA | TGTGCCAGCAGCGACACTCTCACGGGCGCGGGAGGGCCACAAGATACGCAGTATTTT | CASSDTLTGAGGPQDTQYF
TRBJ1-5 | TRBV7-8 | NA | NA | TGTGCCAGCAGCTCGCGGACAGCGACCAGCAATCAGCCCCAGCATTTT | CASSSRTATSNQPQHF
TRBJ2-7 | TRBV27 | TRBD1 | once | TGTGCCAGCAGCGGGACAGGGGTTGAGCAGTACTTC | CASSGTGVEQYF
TRBJ1-2 | TRBV4-3 | TRBD1 | NA | TGCGCCAGCAGCCATTTCGGACAGGGTGATGGCTACACCTTC | CASSHFGQGDGYTF
TRBJ1-5 | TRBV28 | NA | NA | TGTGCCAGCAGTCGCGATGCCACTAGCAATCAGCCCCAGCATTTT | CASSRDATSNQPQHF
TRBJ2-3 | TRBV4-1 | NA | NA | TGCGCCAGCAGCCATTTACGGGGCGGGGACTTTTCAACAGATACGCAGTATTTT | CASSHLRGGDFSTDTQYF
TRBJ2-1 | TRBV6-2/TRBV6-3 | NA | NA | TGTGCCAGCAGTTACGGACGGGACCGCTCCTACAATGAGCAGTTCTTC | CASSYGRDRSYNEQFF
TRBJ2-1 | TRBV5-4 | NA | once | TGTGCCAGCAGACGTCGCTCCTACAATGAGCAGTTCTTC | CASRRRSYNEQFF
TRBJ2-1 | TRBV11-3 | NA | NA | TGTGCCAGCAGCTTAGATCTTTGGGGGGTCAATGAGCAGTTCTTC | CASSLDLWGVNEQFF
TRBJ2-2 | TRBV6-5 | TRBD1 | NA | TGTGCCAGCAGTTATTACAGGGGCGCGAACACCGGGGAGCTGTTTTTT | CASSYYRGANTGELFF
TRBJ1-1 | TRBV6-5 | NA | NA | TGTGCCAGCAGTTACTCAAGGAACACTGAAGCTTTCTTT | CASSYSRNTEAFF
TRBJ2-1 | TRBV20-1 | TRBD1 | NA | TGCAGTGCTAGTTCGGGACAGAGTTATTCGGATGAGCAGTTCTTC | CSASSGQSYSDEQFF